The 26 T cell receptor beta chains below come from one sample, sequenced in a study of blood T cell repertoires in COVID-19. Sequencing was performed with immunoSEQ multiplex PCR; in TCRdb, only in-frame clones are kept and a portion is missing. This sample yields under 65,000 clones, of which approximately 80% are seen a single time; around 5.9% belongs to the top ten. Specimen: peripheral blood. These receptors were collected from a woman aged 55-70 years with acute or convalescent COVID-19.

The V call is TRBV29-1, the J call TRBJ1-1; 9 bases map to TRBD1. CDR3 length equals 12 residues. The V and J ends lost 2 bases and 7 bases, in that order; junction bases with no gene match: 2. CDR1 SQVTM and CDR2 ANQGSEA come from the germline V gene. CDR3 residues: CSVEQDRGEAFF. CDR3 sequence (DNA): TGCAGCGTTGAACAGGACAGGGGTGAAGCTTTCTTT.

V gene TRBV18 combines with J gene TRBJ1-3; maybe TRBD1 (5 bases). V was pared by 2 bases and J by 2 bases, with 10 bases between. CDR3 length: 15 residues. Looked up from germline, CDR1 is KGHSH and CDR2 is LQKENI. The CDR3, as DNA: TGTGCCAGCTCACCATTTGAAGGGGCTGGAAACACCATATATTTT. Encoded protein: CASSPFEGAGNTIYF. The full variable domain, in which reference TRBV18 and TRBJ1-3 provide the parts outside the CDR3, is NAGVMQNPRHLVRRRGQEARLRCSPMKGHSHVYWYRQLPEEGLKFMVYLQKENIIDESGMPKERFSAEFPKEGPSILRIQQVVRGDSAAYFCASSPFEGAGNTIYFGEGSWLTVV.

This clone was observed a few times. The chain links TRBV5-1 to TRBJ2-2; tentatively, D is TRBD1 (5 bases). CDR1 is SGHRS, CDR2 YFSETQ, per germline. The V gene lost 3 bases and the J gene lost 7 bases, with 22 bases spanning the gap. The CDR3 is 17 amino acids. For the CDR3, the DNA is TGCGCCAGCAGCTACACCTCGCAGGGCCTCGCTCGCGGGGAGCTGTTTTTT. It encodes CASSYTSQGLARGELFF. The full variable domain, its missing parts supplied by reference TRBV5-1 and TRBJ2-2, is KAGVTQTPRYLIKTRGQQVTLSCSPISGHRSVSWYQQTPGQGLQFLFEYFSETQRNKGNFPGRFSGRQFSNSRSEMNVSTLELGDSALYLCASSYTSQGLARGELFFGEGSRLTVL.

This rearrangement joins TRBV24-1 to TRBJ2-7, with D possibly matching TRBD1 (5 bases). Trimming took off 1 base at V and 1 base at J, with 13 bases between the two ends. The germline CDR1 and CDR2 sequences are KGHDR and SFDVKD. The CDR3 sequence is 16 residues long. CDR3 region: CATSDFAGPESYEQYF. CDR3 DNA: TGTGCCACCAGTGATTTTGCAGGGCCCGAATCCTACGAGCAGTACTTC.

The rearrangement links TRBV19 to TRBJ1-1; 11 bases are shared with TRBD1. V was clipped by 3 bases and J by 4 bases; unmatched bases: 16. The germline V gene has CDR1 LNHDA and CDR2 SQIVND (reference sequence). The CDR3 runs to 19 residues. This CDR3 reads CASSITARWTGGGSTEAFF. In DNA form, the CDR3 reads TGTGCCAGTAGTATTACGGCGAGGTGGACAGGGGGCGGGAGCACTGAAGCTTTCTTT.

The chain uses TRBV19 and TRBJ2-2, with D possibly matching TRBD1 (5 bases). From germline, CDR1 is LNHDA and CDR2 SQIVND (reference sequence). V lost 0 bases, J lost 6 bases, and 14 bases lay in between. The CDR3 is made up of 16 amino acids. The CDR3 DNA follows: TGTGCCAGTAGTATAGATAAAAGGGTAGGGGCCGGGGAGCTGTTTTTT. It specifies CASSIDKRVGAGELFF.

This clone was seen once. The chain has TRBV5-1 and TRBJ2-7; 8 bases are a match to TRBD2. V trimming: 0 bases; J trimming: 4 bases; junction bases outside the gene matches: 9. Germline V gene sequence: CDR1 SGHRS, CDR2 YFSETQ. This CDR3 spans 16 amino acids. CDR3 protein: CASSLGPDRGGYEQYF. Here the CDR3 DNA reads TGCGCCAGCAGCTTGGGACCCGATCGGGGGGGTTACGAGCAGTACTTC.

The chain's CDR3 is CASSQGLEDSYEQYF. The CDR3 DNA reads as TGTGCCAGCAGCCAGGGACTAGAGGACTCCTACGAGCAGTACTTC. This chain links TRBV11-2 with TRBJ2-7, with 8 bases that match TRBD2. The CDR3 totals 15 residues. V lost 5 bases and J lost 0; bases outside the gene matches: 6. CDR1 and CDR2 (germline): SGHAT, FQNNGV.

The rearrangement links TRBV6-5 to TRBJ2-5; the match to TRBD1 covers 10 bases. Germline V CDR1 and CDR2: MNHEY, SVGAGI. CDR3 length: 14 amino acids. Losses at the gene ends were 8 bases for V and 5 bases for J; bases not matched to a gene: 8. The DNA of the CDR3 is TGTGCCAGCCAGGACAGGGGGGAAGTGGAGACCCAGTACTTC. Translation gives CASQDRGEVETQYF.

This clone has only one observation. V is TRBV19 and J is TRBJ2-7; possible D gene TRBD1, 6 bases. CDR3 size: 13 residues. The germline V gene encodes CDR1 LNHDA and CDR2 SQIVND (reference sequence). Deletions cut 6 bases from V and 3 bases from J, with 12 bases between. The CDR3 DNA reads TGTGCCAGTAGCTGGAACAGGGACTACGAGCAGTACTTC. This codes for CASSWNRDYEQYF.

The chain joins TRBV19 to TRBJ2-4, with 10 bases that match TRBD1. Germline V lookup: CDR1 LNHDA, CDR2 SQIVND (reference sequence). The CDR3 runs to 14 residues. Trimming took 6 bases from V and 3 from J; bases not matched to a gene: 2. The CDR3: CASRDRGGKNIQYF. The CDR3 DNA follows: TGTGCCAGTAGGGACAGGGGGGGCAAAAACATTCAGTACTTC.

The J gene is TRBJ2-3, the V gene TRBV6-6; maybe TRBD2 (5 bases). CDR3 size: 13 residues. The V end was cut by 7 bases, the J end by 4 bases, with 12 bases between. CDR1 is MNHNY, CDR2 SVGAGI, per germline (reference sequence). This CDR3 reads CASNRGVADTQYF. The CDR3 nucleotides are TGTGCCAGCAATCGGGGAGTCGCAGATACGCAGTATTTT.

The chain has TRBV13 and TRBJ2-1; 9 nucleotides match TRBD2. CDR1 PRHDT and CDR2 FYEKMQ come from the germline V gene (reference sequence). The ends lost 1 base at V and 7 bases at J; junction bases unmatched: 11. The CDR3 sequence is 17 residues long. The CDR3 protein is CASSLASAGGPWNEQFF. The DNA for the CDR3 is TGTGCCAGCAGCTTAGCATCTGCGGGGGGGCCGTGGAATGAGCAGTTCTTC.

The V call is TRBV28, the J call TRBJ2-3; 13 nucleotides match TRBD2. The trim removed 5 bases at V and 3 bases at J, leaving 11 bases unmatched. Germline lookup yields CDR1 MDHEN and CDR2 SYDVKM. The CDR3 consists of 18 residues. Here the CDR3 DNA reads TGTGCCAGCAGTCCCCATTCGACTAGCGGGGGGCCGACAGATACGCAGTATTTT. It yields the protein CASSPHSTSGGPTDTQYF. Together with reference TRBV28 and TRBJ2-3, the CDR3 gives the full variable domain: DVKVTQSSRYLVKRTGEKVFLECVQDMDHENMFWYRQDPGLGLRLIYFSYDVKMKEKGDIPEGYSVSREKKERFSLILESASTNQTSMYLCASSPHSTSGGPTDTQYFGPGTRLTVL.

The chain carries TRBV11-1 and TRBJ2-7; weak D call: TRBD2 (7 bases). The V and J ends lost 0 bases and 3 bases respectively, with 18 bases between them. This CDR3 is 17 amino acids long. Germline assignment: CDR1 SGHAT and CDR2 FQDESV (reference sequence). This CDR3 is CASSLALRGGSIYEQYF. The DNA for the CDR3 is TGTGCCAGCAGCTTAGCCCTGAGGGGGGGGTCCATCTACGAGCAGTACTTC.

V and J are TRBV19 and TRBJ1-1, with D perhaps matching TRBD1 (6 bases). Trimming removed 6 bases from V and 1 base from J, with 12 bases in between. CDR3 length: 14 residues. Germline loops: CDR1 LNHDA, CDR2 SQIVND (reference sequence). For the CDR3, the DNA is TGTGCCAGTAGCCGACAGGAGAGGAACACTGAAGCTTTCTTT. Amino acid sequence: CASSRQERNTEAFF.

V usage is TRBV6-6 and J usage is TRBJ1-4; 11 bases are shared with TRBD1. CDR1 and CDR2 from the germline V gene are MNHNY and SVGAGI (reference sequence). Trimming removed 2 bases from V and 10 bases from J; junction bases left unmatched: 0. The CDR3 covers 13 residues. In DNA form, the CDR3 reads TGTGCCAGCAGTTACGGGACAGGGGGAAAACTGTTTTTT. Its protein product is CASSYGTGGKLFF.

This chain links TRBV5-1 with TRBJ2-3, with 9 bases that match TRBD2. V was clipped by 7 bases and J by 4 bases; unmatched bases: 13. Germline V lookup: CDR1 SGHRS, CDR2 YFSETQ. The CDR3 runs to 16 residues. The CDR3 DNA sequence: TGCGCCAGCCAAAAAACCCCGGGACTAGCAGCAGATACGCAGTATTTT. The encoded protein is CASQKTPGLAADTQYF.

This clone was counted between two and nine times. The rearrangement links TRBV11-2 to TRBJ1-1; TRBD1 is a possible D gene (6 bases). Germline values: CDR1 SGHAT, CDR2 FQNNGV. The CDR3 consists of 15 residues. Trimming cost V 5 bases and J 1 base, with 14 bases left between them. The CDR3 loop is CASSLTTGANTEAFF. The DNA of the CDR3 is TGTGCCAGCAGCCTTACGACAGGAGCGAACACTGAAGCTTTCTTT.

V is TRBV7-3 and J is TRBJ1-1; no firm D call. Trimming removed 1 base at V and 1 base at J, with 7 bases between. The CDR3 runs to 14 residues. Germline assignment: CDR1 SGHTA and CDR2 FQGTGA. The CDR3 protein is CASSLIEGNTEAFF. CDR3 DNA: TGTGCCAGCAGCTTAATCGAGGGGAACACTGAAGCTTTCTTT.

The chain has TRBV3-1 (or the pseudogene TRBV3-2) and TRBJ1-6; D may be TRBD1 (6 bases). The V and J ends lost 5 bases and 0 bases respectively, with 20 bases between them. Per the germline V gene, CDR1 is LGHDT and CDR2 is YNNKEL (reference sequence). The CDR3 spans 19 residues. CDR3 DNA: TGTGCCAGCAGCTTTCGGGACATCGGACAGAGCTCCTATAATTCACCCCTCCACTTT. Its translation is CASSFRDIGQSSYNSPLHF.

This chain links TRBV15 with TRBJ2-5, with 7 bases aligning to TRBD1. V trimming: 5 bases; J trimming: 2 bases; junction bases outside the gene matches: 5. Germline loops: CDR1 LNHNV, CDR2 YYDKDF (reference sequence). The CDR3 runs 14 residues. The CDR3 nucleotides are TGTGCCACCAGCGGGGGACAGTTACAAGAGACCCAGTACTTC. Its translation is CATSGGQLQETQYF. Complete variable domain (other parts from reference TRBV15 and TRBJ2-5): DAMVIQNPRYQVTQFGKPVTLSCSQTLNHNVMYWYQQKSSQAPKLLFHYYDKDFNNEADTPDNFQSRRPNTSFCFLDIRSPGLGDTAMYLCATSGGQLQETQYFGPGTRLLVL.

This chain uses TRBV10-2 with TRBJ1-6; the D gene is possibly TRBD1 (5 bases). The CDR3 totals 13 residues. CDR1 and CDR2 (germline): WSHSY, SAAADI. V was cut by 6 bases and J by 11 bases, with 14 bases left in between. The DNA for the CDR3 is TGCGCCAGCAGCCTAGAGACCAGGGCACCCCTCCACTTT. It is translated as CASSLETRAPLHF.

This clone appeared a single time. The chain recombines TRBV6-6 with TRBJ2-7, with 9 bases fitting TRBD1. There are 16 residues in the CDR3. V was pared by 6 bases and J by 1 base, with 10 bases of the junction left unmatched. The V gene's germline CDR1 is MNHNY and CDR2 SVGAGI (reference sequence). CDR3 bases: TGTGCCAGCAGGCCTCTGGGACAGGGAGCGTCCTACGAGCAGTACTTC. Translation: CASRPLGQGASYEQYF.

This sequence joins TRBV6-6 and TRBJ1-3, with D hard to call. Trimming removed 7 bases at V and 1 base at J, with 8 bases between. The CDR3 length is 13 residues. CDR1 and CDR2 (germline): MNHNY, SVGAGI (reference sequence). As DNA, the CDR3 is TGTGCCAGCACAGTCTTATCTGGAAACACCATATATTTT. The encoded protein is CASTVLSGNTIYF.

The chain combines TRBV19 with TRBJ1-2, with a weak D call TRBD1 (5 bases). Trimming removed 10 bases from V and 8 bases from J, with 14 bases in between. The CDR3 totals 11 residues. Looked up from germline, CDR1 is LNHDA and CDR2 is SQIVND (reference sequence). The CDR3 nucleotides are TGTGCCATCCGGTATGGGGCAGGCTACACCTTC. Protein sequence: CAIRYGAGYTF.